This TCR beta chain stems from a study of blood T cells in healthy people across ages (dated by TCRdb to the mid-2010s). About the investigation overall: In model experiments, template switching captured roughly one uniquely barcoded TCR beta cDNA molecule for every two T cells. The study measured age-related changes in TCR beta repertoire diversity using deep sequencing normalized with unique cDNA molecular identifiers. To avoid experimental bias, donors of different ages were distributed randomly across sequencing lanes. Using the same blood draw, the study looked at two additional independent replicas of 1 million unique cDNA reads for two donors, one aged 18 to 30 and the other aged 80 or older. The donors were split into four age groups: young (average around 15 years), middle-aged (over 35), aged (more than 60) and long-lived (roughly 80).

Remarks on this clonotype: Its antigen is unknown. No much larger clonotype is one base removed from it; base qualities were not supplied.

The library was prepared using 5' RACE. TCRdb names Illumina HiSeq 2500 as the instrument used. A second PCR of 7 to 11 cycles was performed with a sample-barcoded 5' primer and a J-beta primer mix. Each TCR beta cDNA molecule received a unique molecular identifier from a template-switch 5' adaptor carrying 12 random nucleotides. At least 3 million CDR3-containing paired-end reads were obtained from each sample. The Mint cDNA synthesis kit, primed by a TRBC-specific oligonucleotide, was used to synthesize first-strand cDNA from all RNA. Following uracil-DNA glycosylase treatment, all cDNA underwent a first 18-cycle PCR with the universal primers M1SS and BC2_uni_R. In the authors' own workflow: Each sample was normalized by randomly selecting 1 million high-quality reads, each carrying a distinct molecular identifier. Reads with shared molecular identifiers were discarded instead of being binned into consensus sequences. CDR3 identification, clonotype clustering and error correction used MiTCR with a Q25 quality threshold and the strictest error-elimination algorithm. Lower-bound total TCR beta diversity was estimated with a nonparametric unseen species model using Euler transformation. TCRdb reprocessed the public reads (quality trimming at Q25 with fastp, clone calling with MiXCR) and kept in-frame beta chains. A single entry per CDR3 protein holds the most common genes and DNA from its merged rows. The V and J calls were determined by TCRdb, not by the authors. This sample comprises roughly 720,000 distinct CDR3 sequences, roughly 50% of them detected only once. 41% of the sample rests with the top ten.

V is clipped by 0 bases and J by 6 bases, and the sequence between their germline boundaries is 27 bases long. Looking up the germline V gene yields CDR1 MGHRA and CDR2 YSYEKL. From cysteine to phenylalanine, the CDR3 is 19 amino acids long. This entry keeps only the CDR3 DNA: 57 bases, framed from base 1. Donors were 39 systemically healthy Caucasian individuals from Russia aged roughly 6 to 90 years. Around 9.7 milliliters of peripheral blood were collected from each donor into EDTA-treated Vacutainer tubes. PBMCs were isolated by Ficoll-Paque density-gradient centrifugation, with at least 6.5 million obtained per sample. Total RNA, at least 5 micrograms per sample, was extracted from PBMCs with Trizol reagent. For every donor, flow cytometry on a PBMC aliquot measured the percentage of naive CD45RAhigh/CD27high T cells. Paper-wide results and their limitations: Compared with the aged group, the long-lived group had more naive CD4+ T cells, fewer expanded clones and increased TCR diversity, suggesting age selection. As age increased, observed TCR beta diversity per million T cells dropped in a roughly linear way, and a significant reduction was already evident by age 40. Observed TCR beta diversity correlated strongly with the percentage of naive T cells measured by flow cytometry. Estimates of total diversity based on one million sequenced T cells were considered lower bounds and underestimates. Donor CMV infection status was unknown, potentially confounding age-related changes in expanded clonotypes. Bulk unsorted PBMC profiling prevented conclusive comparison of naive and antigen-experienced compartments.

Sample: blood. The TCR comes from a man at least 80 years old in good health. Rearrangement joined TRBV4-1 to TRBJ2-7; a tentative D match to TRBD1 spans 5 bases. The CDR3 protein sequence reads: CASSQEASMLSPKGCEQYF. The base sequence is TGCGCCAGCAGCCAAGAAGCCTCTATGCTCAGTCCCAAGGGGTGCGAGCAGTACTTC.